This T cell receptor beta chain is from a study of T cell changes during pregnancy in multiple sclerosis. There are a few counts of this clone. J lost 6 bases, V lost 2 bases, and 5 bases had no gene match. CDR3 length: 14 residues. Germline-derived CDR1 and CDR2 are MNHEY and SMNVEV (reference sequence). Assay: immunoSEQ multiplex PCR; the TCRdb copy retains only in-frame clones and omits some. The sample has about 60,000 clones, about 92% seen once. The chain is built from TRBV27 and TRBJ1-2; 8 nucleotides line up with TRBD1. Sequencing was performed on peripheral blood, taken in the first trimester of pregnancy. The sequence was obtained from a female donor with multiple sclerosis, enrolled in a pregnancy study. The CDR3 is CASSLLPGGHGYTF. The CDR3 DNA is TGTGCCAGCAGTTTACTCCCAGGGGGCCATGGCTACACCTTC.